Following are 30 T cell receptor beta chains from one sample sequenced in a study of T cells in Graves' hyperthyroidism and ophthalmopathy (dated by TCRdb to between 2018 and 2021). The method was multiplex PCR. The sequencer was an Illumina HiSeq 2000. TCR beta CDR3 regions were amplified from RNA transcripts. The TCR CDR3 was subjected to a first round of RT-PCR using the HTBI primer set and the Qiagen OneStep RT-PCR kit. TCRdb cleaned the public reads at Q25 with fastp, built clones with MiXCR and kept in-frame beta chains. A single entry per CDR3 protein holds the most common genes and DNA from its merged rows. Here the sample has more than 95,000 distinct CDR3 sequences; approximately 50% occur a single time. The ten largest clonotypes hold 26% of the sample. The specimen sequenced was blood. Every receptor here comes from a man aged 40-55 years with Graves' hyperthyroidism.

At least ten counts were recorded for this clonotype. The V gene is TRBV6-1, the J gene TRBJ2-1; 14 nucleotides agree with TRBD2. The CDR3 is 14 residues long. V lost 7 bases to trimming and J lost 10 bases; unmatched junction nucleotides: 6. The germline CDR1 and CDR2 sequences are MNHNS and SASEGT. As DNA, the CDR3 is TGTGCCAGCATCGGGACTAGCGGGAGTGGCGAGCAGTTCTTC. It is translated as CASIGTSGSGEQFF.

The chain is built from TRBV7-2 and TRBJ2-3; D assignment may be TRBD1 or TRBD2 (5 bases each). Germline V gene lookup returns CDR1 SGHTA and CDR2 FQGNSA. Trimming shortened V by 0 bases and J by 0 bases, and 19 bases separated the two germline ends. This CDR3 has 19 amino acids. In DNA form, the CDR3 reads TGTGCCAGCAGCTTAGCGCGGACGTACGGGGCCGCGAGCACAGATACGCAGTATTTT. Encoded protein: CASSLARTYGAASTDTQYF.

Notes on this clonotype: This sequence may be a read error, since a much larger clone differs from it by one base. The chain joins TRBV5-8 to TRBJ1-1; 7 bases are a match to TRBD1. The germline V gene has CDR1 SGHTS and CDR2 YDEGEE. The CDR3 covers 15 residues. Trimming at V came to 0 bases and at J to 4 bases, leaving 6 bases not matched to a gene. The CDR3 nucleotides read TGTGCCAGCAGCTTGGTGGGGACAGCGATCACTGAAGCTTTCTTT. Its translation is CASSLVGTAITEAFF. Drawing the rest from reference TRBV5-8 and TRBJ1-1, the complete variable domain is EAGVTQSPTHLIKTRGQQATLRCSPISGHTSVYWYQQALGLGLQFLLWYDEGEERNRGNFPPRFSGRQFPNYSSELNVNALELEDSALYLCASSLVGTAITEAFFGQGTRLTVV.

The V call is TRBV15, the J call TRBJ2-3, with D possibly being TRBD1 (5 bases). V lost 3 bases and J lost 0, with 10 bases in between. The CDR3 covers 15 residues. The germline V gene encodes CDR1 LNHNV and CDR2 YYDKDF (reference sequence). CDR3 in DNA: TGTGCCACCAGCAGCTTGCAGGGAAGCACAGATACGCAGTATTTT. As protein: CATSSLQGSTDTQYF.

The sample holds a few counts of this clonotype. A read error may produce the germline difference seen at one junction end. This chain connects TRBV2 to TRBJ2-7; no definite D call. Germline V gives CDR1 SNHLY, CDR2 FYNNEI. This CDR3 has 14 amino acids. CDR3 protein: CASSATVSSLEQHF. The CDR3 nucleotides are TGTGCCAGCAGTGCGACTGTTTCCTCCCTCGAGCAGCACTTC.

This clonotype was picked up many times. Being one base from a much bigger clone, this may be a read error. This CDR3 is CASSTPGRTTYEQYF. The CDR3 DNA follows: TGTGCCAGCAGCACCCCGGGGAGGACCACCTACGAGCAGTACTTC. The chain recombines TRBV7-9 with TRBJ2-7, with D perhaps matching TRBD2 (6 bases). The CDR3 is made up of 15 amino acids. Germline CDR1 reads SEHNR; CDR2 reads FQNEAQ (reference sequence). The V end was cut by 5 bases, the J end by 2 bases, with 16 bases between. The whole variable domain, filled in from reference TRBV7-9 and TRBJ2-7, reads DTGVSQNPRHKITKRGQNVTFRCDPISEHNRLYWYRQTLGQGPEFLTYFQNEAQLEKSRLLSDRFSAERPKGSFSTLEIQRTEQGDSAMYLCASSTPGRTTYEQYFGPGTRLTVT.

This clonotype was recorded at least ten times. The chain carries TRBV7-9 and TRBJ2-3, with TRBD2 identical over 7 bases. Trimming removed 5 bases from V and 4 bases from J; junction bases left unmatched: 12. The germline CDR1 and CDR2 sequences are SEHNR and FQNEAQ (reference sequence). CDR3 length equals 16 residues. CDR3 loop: CASSRGDAGVADTQYF. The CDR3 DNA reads TGTGCCAGCAGCAGGGGCGACGCGGGAGTGGCAGATACGCAGTATTTT.

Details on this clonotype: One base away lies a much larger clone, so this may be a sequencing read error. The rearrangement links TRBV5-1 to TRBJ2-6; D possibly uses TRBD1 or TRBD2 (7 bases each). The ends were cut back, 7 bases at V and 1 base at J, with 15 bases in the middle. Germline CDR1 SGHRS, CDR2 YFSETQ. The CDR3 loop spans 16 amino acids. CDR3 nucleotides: TGCGCCAGCGGGGGCAGGGGGGGATCTGGGGCCAACGTCCTGACTTTC. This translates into CASGGRGGSGANVLTF.

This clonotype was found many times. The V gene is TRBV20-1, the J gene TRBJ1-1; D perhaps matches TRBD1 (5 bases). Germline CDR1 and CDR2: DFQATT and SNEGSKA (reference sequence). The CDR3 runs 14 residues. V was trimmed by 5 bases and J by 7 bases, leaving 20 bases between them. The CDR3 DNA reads TGCAGTGCTCCCCCGGGACTCCCGGGGGGTGAAGCTTTCTTT. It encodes CSAPPGLPGGEAFF.

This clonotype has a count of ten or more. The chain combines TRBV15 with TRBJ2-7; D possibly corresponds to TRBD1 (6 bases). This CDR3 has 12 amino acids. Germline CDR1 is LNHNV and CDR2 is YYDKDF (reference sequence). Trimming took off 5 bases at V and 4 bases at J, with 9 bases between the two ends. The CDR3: CATSDTGYEQYF. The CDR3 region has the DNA TGTGCCACCAGCGATACAGGGTACGAGCAGTACTTC.

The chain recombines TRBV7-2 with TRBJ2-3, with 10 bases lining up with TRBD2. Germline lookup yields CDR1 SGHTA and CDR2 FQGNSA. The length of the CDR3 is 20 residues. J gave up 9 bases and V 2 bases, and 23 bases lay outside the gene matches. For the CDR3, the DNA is TGTGCCAGCAGCTTAAACCCCAGACTGACTAGCGGGTGCGGACGCGGAACGCAGTATTTT. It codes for CASSLNPRLTSGCGRGTQYF.

The CDR3 here is CASSQDNRGPGVDGYTF. Written as DNA, the CDR3 is TGCGCCAGCAGCCAAGATAACAGGGGACCCGGGGTGGATGGCTACACCTTC. This chain uses TRBV4-3 with TRBJ1-2; TRBD1 matches 7 bases. Germline V gene sequence: CDR1 LGHNA, CDR2 YSLEER. V lost 0 bases to trimming and J lost 6 bases; unmatched junction nucleotides: 13. This CDR3 is built from 17 residues.

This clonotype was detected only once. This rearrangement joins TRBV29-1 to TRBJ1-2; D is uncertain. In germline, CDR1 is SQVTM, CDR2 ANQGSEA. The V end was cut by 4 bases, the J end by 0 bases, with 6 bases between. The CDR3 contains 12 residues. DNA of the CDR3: TGCAGCGTTGTGGCAACTAACTATGGCTACACCTTC. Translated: CSVVATNYGYTF.

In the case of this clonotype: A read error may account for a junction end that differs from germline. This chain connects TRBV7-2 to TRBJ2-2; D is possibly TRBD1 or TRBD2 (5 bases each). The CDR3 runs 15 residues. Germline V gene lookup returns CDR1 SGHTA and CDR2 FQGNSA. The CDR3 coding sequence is TGCGCCAGCAGCTTGGGGGTTACGAACACCGGGGAGCTGTTTTTT. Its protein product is CASSLGVTNTGELFF.

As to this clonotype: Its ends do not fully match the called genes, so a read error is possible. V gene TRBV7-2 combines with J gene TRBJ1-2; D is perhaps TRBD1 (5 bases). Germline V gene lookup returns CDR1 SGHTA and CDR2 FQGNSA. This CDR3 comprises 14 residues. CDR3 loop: CASTLLAGNYGHTF. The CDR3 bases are TGCGCCAGCACCTTATTGGCAGGGAACTATGGCCACACCTTC.

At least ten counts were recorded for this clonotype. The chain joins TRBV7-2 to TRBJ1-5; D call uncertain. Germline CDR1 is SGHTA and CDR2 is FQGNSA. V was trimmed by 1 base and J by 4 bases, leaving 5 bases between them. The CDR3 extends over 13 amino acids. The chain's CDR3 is CASSLGLNQPQHF. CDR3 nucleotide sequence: TGTGCCAGCAGCTTAGGGCTGAATCAGCCCCAGCATTTT.

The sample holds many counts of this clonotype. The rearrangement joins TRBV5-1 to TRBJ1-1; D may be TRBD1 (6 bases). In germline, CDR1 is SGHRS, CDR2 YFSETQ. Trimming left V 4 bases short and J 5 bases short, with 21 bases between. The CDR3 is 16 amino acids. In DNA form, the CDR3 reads TGCGCCAGCAGCGGAATGTGGGGGGCGCTTATGACTGAAGCTTTCTTT. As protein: CASSGMWGALMTEAFF.

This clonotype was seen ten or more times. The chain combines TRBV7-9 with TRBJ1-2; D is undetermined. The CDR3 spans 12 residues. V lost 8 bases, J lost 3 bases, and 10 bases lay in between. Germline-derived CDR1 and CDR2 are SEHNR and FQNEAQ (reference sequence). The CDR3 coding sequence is TGTGCCAGCGGTCGGGAGTACTATGGCTACACCTTC. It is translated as CASGREYYGYTF. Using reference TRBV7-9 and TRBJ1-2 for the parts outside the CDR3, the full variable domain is DTGVSQNPRHKITKRGQNVTFRCDPISEHNRLYWYRQTLGQGPEFLTYFQNEAQLEKSRLLSDRFSAERPKGSFSTLEIQRTEQGDSAMYLCASGREYYGYTFGSGTRLTVV.

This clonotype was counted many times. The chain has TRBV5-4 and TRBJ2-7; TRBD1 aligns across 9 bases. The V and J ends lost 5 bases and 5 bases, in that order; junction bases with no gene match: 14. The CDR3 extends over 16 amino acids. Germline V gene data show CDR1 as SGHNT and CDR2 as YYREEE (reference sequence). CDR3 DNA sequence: TGTGCCAGCAGTCGCCCCGTGGGACAGGGTAAAAACGAGCAGTACTTC. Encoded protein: CASSRPVGQGKNEQYF.

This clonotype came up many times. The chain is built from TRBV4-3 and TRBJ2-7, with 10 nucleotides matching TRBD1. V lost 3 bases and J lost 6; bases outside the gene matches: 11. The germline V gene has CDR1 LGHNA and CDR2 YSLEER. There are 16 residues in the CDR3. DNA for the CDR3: TGCGCCAGCAGCCAGGCTACCGGGACAGGGGTTCGCGAGCAGTACTTC. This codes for CASSQATGTGVREQYF.

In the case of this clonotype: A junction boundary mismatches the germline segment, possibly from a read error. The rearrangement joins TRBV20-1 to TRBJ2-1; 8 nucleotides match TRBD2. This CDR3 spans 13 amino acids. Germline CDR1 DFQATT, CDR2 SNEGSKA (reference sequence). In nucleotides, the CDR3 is TGCAGCGCTAGCGGGTCGTACTACAATGAGCAGTTCTTC. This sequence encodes CSASGSYYNEQFF.

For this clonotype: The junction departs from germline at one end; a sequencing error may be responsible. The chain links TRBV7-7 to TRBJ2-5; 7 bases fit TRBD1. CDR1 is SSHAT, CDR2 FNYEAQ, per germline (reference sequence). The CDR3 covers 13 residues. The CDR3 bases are TGTGCTAGCAGCCCCGACAGGGTTGAGACCCAGTACTTC. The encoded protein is CASSPDRVETQYF. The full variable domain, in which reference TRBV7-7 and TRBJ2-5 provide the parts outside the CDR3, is GAGVSQSPRYKVTKRGQDVTLRCDPISSHATLYWYQQALGQGPEFLTYFNYEAQPDKSGLPSDRFSAERPEGSISTLTIQRTEQRDSAMYRCASSPDRVETQYFGPGTRLLVL.

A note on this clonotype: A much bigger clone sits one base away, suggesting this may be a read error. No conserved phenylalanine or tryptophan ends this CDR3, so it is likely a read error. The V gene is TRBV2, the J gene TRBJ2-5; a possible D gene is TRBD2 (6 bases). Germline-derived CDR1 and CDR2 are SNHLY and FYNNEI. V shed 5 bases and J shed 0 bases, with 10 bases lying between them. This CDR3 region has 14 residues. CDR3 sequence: CASSRRGYQETQYC. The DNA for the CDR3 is TGTGCCAGCAGTCGGAGGGGATACCAAGAGACCCAGTACTGC.

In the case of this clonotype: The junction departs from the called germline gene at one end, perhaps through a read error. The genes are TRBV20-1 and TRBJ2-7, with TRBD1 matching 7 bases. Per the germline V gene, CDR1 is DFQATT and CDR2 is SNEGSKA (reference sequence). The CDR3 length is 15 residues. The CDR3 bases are TGCAGCGCTAGAGATCGAAGACAGGGTGGGTACGAGCAGTACTTC. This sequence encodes CSARDRRQGGYEQYF.

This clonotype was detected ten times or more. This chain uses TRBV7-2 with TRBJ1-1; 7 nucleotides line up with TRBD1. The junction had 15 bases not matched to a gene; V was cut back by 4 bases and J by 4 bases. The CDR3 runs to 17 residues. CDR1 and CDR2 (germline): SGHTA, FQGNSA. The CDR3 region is CASSSYIRLGGGTEAFF. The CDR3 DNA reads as TGTGCCAGCAGCTCTTATATTCGGCTAGGGGGCGGCACTGAAGCTTTCTTT.

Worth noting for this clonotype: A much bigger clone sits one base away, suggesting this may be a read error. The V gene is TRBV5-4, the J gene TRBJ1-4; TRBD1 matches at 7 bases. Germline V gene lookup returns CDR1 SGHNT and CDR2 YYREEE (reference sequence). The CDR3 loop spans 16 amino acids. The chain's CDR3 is CTSSYRTGATNEKLFF. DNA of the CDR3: TGTACCAGCAGTTACCGGACAGGAGCAACTAATGAAAAACTGTTTTTT.

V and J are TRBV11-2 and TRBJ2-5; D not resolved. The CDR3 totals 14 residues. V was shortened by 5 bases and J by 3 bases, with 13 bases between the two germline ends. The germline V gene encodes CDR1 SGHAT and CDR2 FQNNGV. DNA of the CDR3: TGTGCCAGCAGCCAAATTTCGGAAGAAGAGACCCAGTACTTC. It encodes CASSQISEEETQYF.

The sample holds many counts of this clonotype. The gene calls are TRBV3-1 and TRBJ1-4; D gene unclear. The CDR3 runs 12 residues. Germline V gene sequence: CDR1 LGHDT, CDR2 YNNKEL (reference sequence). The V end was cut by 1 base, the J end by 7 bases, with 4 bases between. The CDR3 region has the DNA TGTGCCAGCAGCCAAGGAGGTGAAAAACTGTTTTTT. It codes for CASSQGGEKLFF.

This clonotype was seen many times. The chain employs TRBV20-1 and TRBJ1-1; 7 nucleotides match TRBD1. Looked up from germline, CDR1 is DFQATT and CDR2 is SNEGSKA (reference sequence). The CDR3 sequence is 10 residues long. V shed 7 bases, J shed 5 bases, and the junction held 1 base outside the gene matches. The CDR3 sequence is CSVQGTEAFF. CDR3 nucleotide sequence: TGCAGTGTACAGGGGACTGAAGCTTTCTTT.

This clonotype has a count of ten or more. CDR3 sequence (DNA): TGTGCCAGCAGCTTAGTGGGCAGACCGGGACAGGGGGTTGTCGGGGAGCTGTTTTTT. Its translation is CASSLVGRPGQGVVGELFF. V usage is TRBV11-2 and J usage is TRBJ2-2, with 11 bases lining up with TRBD1. Germline V lookup: CDR1 SGHAT, CDR2 FQNNGV. The V and J ends lost 1 base and 7 bases, in that order; junction bases with no gene match: 14. This CDR3 spans 19 amino acids.